A selection of T cell receptor beta chains follows, all from one sample in a study of CD8 T cells in ankylosing spondylitis. Using its own MiXCR run on the 5' RACE reads, TCRdb lists one record per CDR3 protein. The repertoire holds under 550,000 distinct CDR3 sequences, with about 25% as singletons. Sequenced sample: blood, either unsorted or a sorted T cell fraction (not recorded which). These receptors originate from a male donor with ankylosing spondylitis. Each CDR3 is given with its conserved first and last residue. D genes are given only for firm matches. Not every row has a clone size; where given, it reads once, few, many or a size class.

v_gene	j_gene	abundance	d_gene	CDR3aa	CDR3nt
TRBV6-8	TRBJ2-1	few	.	CASLDPPSRNEQFF	TGTGCCTCCCTGGACCCACCTTCAAGGAATGAGCAGTTCTTC
TRBV4-2	TRBJ2-3	few	.	CASSQALQESDTQYF	TGTGCCAGCAGCCAAGCTTTGCAGGAAAGCGATACGCAGTATTTT
TRBV10-1	TRBJ1-5	few	.	CASSVGGTNQPQHF	TGCGCCAGCAGTGTTGGAGGGACTAATCAGCCCCAGCATTTT
TRBV15	TRBJ1-4	.	.	CATSRDQGVTNEKLFF	TGTGCCACCAGCAGAGATCAGGGAGTAACTAATGAAAAACTGTTTTTT
TRBV2	TRBJ2-3	.	.	CASSAHTDTQYF	TGTGCCAGCAGTGCCCACACAGATACGCAGTATTTT
TRBV6-1	TRBJ2-7	few	TRBD1	CASQGVHEQYF	TGTGCCAGCCAGGGGGTCCACGAGCAGTACTTC
TRBV7-2	TRBJ2-2	few	TRBD1	CASSQRQGVGELFF	TGTGCCAGCAGCCAAAGACAGGGGGTCGGGGAGCTGTTTTTT
TRBV20-1	TRBJ2-1	once	TRBD1	CSVRPRDREQFF	TGCAGTGTTCGCCCCCGGGACAGGGAGCAGTTCTTC
TRBV5-1	TRBJ2-7	few	.	CASSPVGRNYEQYF	TGCGCCAGCAGCCCTGTTGGGCGAAACTACGAGCAGTACTTC
TRBV9	TRBJ2-1	few	.	CASSVSVSGLGEQFF	TGTGCCAGCAGCGTAAGTGTTTCGGGGCTAGGTGAGCAGTTCTTC
TRBV20-1	TRBJ2-7	.	.	CSARTHSYEQYF	TGCAGTGCAAGGACACACTCCTACGAGCAGTACTTC
TRBV5-8	TRBJ2-1	.	.	CASSLGRPEWEQFF	TGTGCCAGCAGCTTGGGTCGGCCCGAATGGGAGCAGTTCTTC
TRBV27	TRBJ2-7	few	.	CASSLRNSYEQYF	TGTGCCAGCAGTTTAAGGAACTCCTACGAGCAGTACTTC
TRBV21-1	TRBJ1-1	.	.	CASSKPGINLGEAFF	TGTGCCAGCAGCAAACCGGGCATCAACCTGGGGGAAGCTTTCTTT
TRBV12-3/TRBV12-4	TRBJ1-5	.	TRBD1	CASSLRGQGINQPQHF	TGTGCCAGCAGTTTAAGGGGACAGGGAATCAATCAGCCCCAGCATTTT
TRBV30	TRBJ1-1	.	.	CAWSGTGWNTEAFF	TGTGCCTGGAGTGGTACAGGGTGGAACACTGAAGCTTTCTTT
TRBV7-2	TRBJ1-5	medium-sized	.	CATSWGGGQPQHF	TGTGCCACCTCTTGGGGGGGTGGTCAGCCCCAGCATTTT
TRBV29-1	TRBJ2-7	few	TRBD1	CSVDSPGQAYEQYF	TGCAGCGTTGATTCTCCGGGACAGGCCTACGAGCAGTACTTC